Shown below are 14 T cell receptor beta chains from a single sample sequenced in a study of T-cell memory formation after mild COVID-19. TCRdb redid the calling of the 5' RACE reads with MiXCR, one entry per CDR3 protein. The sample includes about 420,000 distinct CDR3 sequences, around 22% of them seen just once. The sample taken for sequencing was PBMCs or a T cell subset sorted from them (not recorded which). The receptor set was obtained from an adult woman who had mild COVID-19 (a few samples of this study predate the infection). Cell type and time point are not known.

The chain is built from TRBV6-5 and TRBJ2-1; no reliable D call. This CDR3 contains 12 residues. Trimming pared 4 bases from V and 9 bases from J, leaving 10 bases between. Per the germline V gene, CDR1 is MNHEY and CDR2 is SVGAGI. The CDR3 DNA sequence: TGTGCCAGCAGTTCCGGGTTTACTGAGCAGTTCTTC. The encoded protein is CASSSGFTEQFF.

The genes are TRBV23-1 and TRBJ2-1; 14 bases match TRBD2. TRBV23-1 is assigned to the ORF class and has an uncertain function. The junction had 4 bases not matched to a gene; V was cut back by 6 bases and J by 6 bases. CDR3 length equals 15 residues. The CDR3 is CASSRTSGRSNEQFF. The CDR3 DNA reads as TGCGCCAGCAGCCGGACTAGCGGGAGGAGCAATGAGCAGTTCTTC.

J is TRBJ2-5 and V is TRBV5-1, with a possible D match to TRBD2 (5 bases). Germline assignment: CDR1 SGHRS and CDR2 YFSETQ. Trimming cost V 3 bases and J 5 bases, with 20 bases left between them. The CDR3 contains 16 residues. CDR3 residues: CASSSGTASIGETQYF. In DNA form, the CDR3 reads TGCGCCAGCAGCTCCGGTACCGCTAGCATCGGGGAGACCCAGTACTTC.

The DNA for the CDR3 is TGTGCCAGCAGCTTCCCATTCGACAGGGAAGAGACCCAGTACTTC. As protein: CASSFPFDREETQYF. The rearrangement uses TRBV7-6 and TRBJ2-5; 7 nucleotides match TRBD1. J was trimmed by 3 bases and V by 3 bases; bases with no gene match: 7. Germline V gene data show CDR1 as SGHVS and CDR2 as FNYEAQ. This CDR3 is 15 amino acids long.

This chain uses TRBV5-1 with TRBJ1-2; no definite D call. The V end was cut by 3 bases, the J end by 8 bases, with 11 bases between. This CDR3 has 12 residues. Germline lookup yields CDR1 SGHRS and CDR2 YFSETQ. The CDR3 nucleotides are TGCGCCAGCAGCTGGAAAGGTGGAGGCTACACCTTC. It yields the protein CASSWKGGGYTF.

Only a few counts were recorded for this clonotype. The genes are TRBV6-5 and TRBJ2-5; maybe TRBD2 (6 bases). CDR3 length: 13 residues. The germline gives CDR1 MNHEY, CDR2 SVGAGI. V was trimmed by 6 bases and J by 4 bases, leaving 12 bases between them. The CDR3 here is CASSPPGVETQYF. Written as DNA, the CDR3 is TGTGCCAGCAGCCCACCGGGGGTAGAGACCCAGTACTTC.

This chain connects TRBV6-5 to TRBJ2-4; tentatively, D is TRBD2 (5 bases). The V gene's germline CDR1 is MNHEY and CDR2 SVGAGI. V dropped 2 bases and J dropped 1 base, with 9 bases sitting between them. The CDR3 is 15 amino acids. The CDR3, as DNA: TGTGCCAGCAGTTACGGGCCGGGGGCCAAAAACATTCAGTACTTC. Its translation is CASSYGPGAKNIQYF.

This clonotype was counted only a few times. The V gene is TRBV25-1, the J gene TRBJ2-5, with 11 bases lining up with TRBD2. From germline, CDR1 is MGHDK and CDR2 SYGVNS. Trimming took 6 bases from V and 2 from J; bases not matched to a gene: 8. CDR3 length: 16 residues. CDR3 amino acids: CASSPSGGPYQETQYF. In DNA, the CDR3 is TGTGCCAGCAGCCCTAGCGGGGGGCCCTATCAAGAGACCCAGTACTTC.

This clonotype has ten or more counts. The CDR3 is CSVDWTSVETQYF. The CDR3 coding sequence is TGCAGCGTTGATTGGACTAGCGTCGAGACCCAGTACTTC. The chain carries TRBV29-1 and TRBJ2-5, with 9 bases lining up with TRBD2. The CDR3 length is 13 residues. After removal of 3 bases from V and 5 bases from J, the junction contained 4 bases not matched to a gene. CDR1 is SQVTM, CDR2 ANQGSEA, per germline.

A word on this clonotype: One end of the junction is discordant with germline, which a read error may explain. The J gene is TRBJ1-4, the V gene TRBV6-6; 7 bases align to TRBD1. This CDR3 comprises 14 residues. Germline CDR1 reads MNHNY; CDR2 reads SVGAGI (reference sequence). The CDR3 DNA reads TGTGCCAGCAGTGGACAGGTTGAGGGTGAAAAACTGATTTTT. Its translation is CASSGQVEGEKLIF.

The CDR3 loop reads CASSVEAGRGVTGELFF. CDR3 in DNA: TGTGCCAGCAGCGTAGAGGCAGGTAGGGGCGTCACCGGGGAGCTGTTTTTT. The rearrangement uses TRBV9 and TRBJ2-2, with D possibly matching TRBD1 (5 bases). Trimming pared 0 bases from V and 4 bases from J, leaving 16 bases between. CDR3 length: 17 amino acids. The V gene's germline CDR1 is SGDLS and CDR2 YYNGEE.

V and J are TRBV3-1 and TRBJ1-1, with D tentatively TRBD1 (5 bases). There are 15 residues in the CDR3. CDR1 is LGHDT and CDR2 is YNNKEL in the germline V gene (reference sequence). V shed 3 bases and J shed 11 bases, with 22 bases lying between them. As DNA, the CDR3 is TGTGCCAGCAGCCAGGGTCCGGGGGGGTCCCCTGTTGCTTTCTTT. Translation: CASSQGPGGSPVAFF.

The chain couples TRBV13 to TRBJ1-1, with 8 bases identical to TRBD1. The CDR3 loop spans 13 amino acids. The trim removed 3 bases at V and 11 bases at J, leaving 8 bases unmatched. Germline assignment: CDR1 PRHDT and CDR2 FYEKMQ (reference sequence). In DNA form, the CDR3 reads TGTGCCAGCAGCTTTGGACAGGGAAAGAGGGCTTTCTTT. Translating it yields CASSFGQGKRAFF.

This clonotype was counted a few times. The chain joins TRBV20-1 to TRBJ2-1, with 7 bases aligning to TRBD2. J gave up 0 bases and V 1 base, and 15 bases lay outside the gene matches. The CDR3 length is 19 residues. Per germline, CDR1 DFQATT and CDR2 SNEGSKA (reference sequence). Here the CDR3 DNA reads TGCAGTGCTAGAGGCACCTCTATGTGGCGCGGGGGCTCCTACAATGAGCAGTTCTTC. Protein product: CSARGTSMWRGGSYNEQFF.